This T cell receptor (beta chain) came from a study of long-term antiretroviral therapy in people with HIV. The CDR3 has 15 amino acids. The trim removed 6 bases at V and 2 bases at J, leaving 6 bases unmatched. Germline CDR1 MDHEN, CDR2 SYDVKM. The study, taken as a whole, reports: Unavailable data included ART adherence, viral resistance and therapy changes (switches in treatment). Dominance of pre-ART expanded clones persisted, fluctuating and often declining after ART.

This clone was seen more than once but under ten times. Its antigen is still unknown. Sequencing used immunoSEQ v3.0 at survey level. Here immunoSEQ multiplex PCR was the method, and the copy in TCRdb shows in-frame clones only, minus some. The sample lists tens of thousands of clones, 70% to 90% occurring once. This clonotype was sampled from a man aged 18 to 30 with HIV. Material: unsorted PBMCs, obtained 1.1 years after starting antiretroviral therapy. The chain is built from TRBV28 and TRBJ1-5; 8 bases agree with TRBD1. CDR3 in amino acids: CASSPDRVGNQPQHF. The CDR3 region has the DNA TGTGCCAGCAGCCCGGACAGGGTGGGCAATCAGCCCCAGCATTTT. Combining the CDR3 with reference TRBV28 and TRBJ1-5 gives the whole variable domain DVKVTQSSRYLVKRTGEKVFLECVQDMDHENMFWYRQDPGLGLRLIYFSYDVKMKEKGDIPEGYSVSREKKERFSLILESASTNQTSMYLCASSPDRVGNQPQHFGDGTRLSIL.